A selection of T cell receptor beta chains follows, all from one sample in a study of beta chain features in type 1 diabetes. Using immunoSEQ multiplex PCR, the repertoire was profiled, and TCRdb retains in-frame clones only, with some absent. The table includes just over 600,000 clones, less than 20% detected once. The sequenced material came from naive CD4+ T cells from blood. The receptors come from a young man in good health. Both conserved end residues are part of each CDR3. The D gene is left open where the match is weak. Clone size is given for some rows only: seen once, a few or many times, or a class if the clone is expanded.

V	size	J	D	DNA	CDR3
TRBV5-4	few	TRBJ2-5	NA	TGTGCCAGCAGCTTCGGCCACCGACAAGAGACCCAGTACTTC	CASSFGHRQETQYF
TRBV18	few	TRBJ2-3	NA	TGTGCCAGCTCACCACAGGGATTCACAGATACGCAGTATTTT	CASSPQGFTDTQYF
TRBV5-1	few	TRBJ2-7	NA	TGCGCCAGCAGCTTTGACACTTACGAGCAGTACTTC	CASSFDTYEQYF
TRBV21-1	few	TRBJ1-2	NA	TGTGCCAGCAGCAAAGCCCGAGGCTACACCTTC	CASSKARGYTF
TRBV29-1	NA	TRBJ1-4	NA	TGCAGCGTTGTCCAAGGCTTGCATCGGGAAAAACTGTTTTTT	CSVVQGLHREKLFF
TRBV4-3	few	TRBJ1-5	TRBD1	TGCGCCAGCAGCCAAGGGACAGGGTTCAATCAGCCCCAGCATTTT	CASSQGTGFNQPQHF
TRBV11-1	few	TRBJ2-1	NA	TGTGCCACCCAAGCTCGGCAGGGAGGAACAAGCTCCTACAATGAGCAGTTCTTC	CATQARQGGTSSYNEQFF
TRBV5-1	few	TRBJ1-1	NA	TGCGCCAGCAGCTTACAGCCCGACGGCACTGAAGCTTTCTTT	CASSLQPDGTEAFF
TRBV18	NA	TRBJ1-2	NA	TGTGCCAGCTCACCACCGGGTTTTCCCGGCAAGTATGGCTACACCTTC	CASSPPGFPGKYGYTF
TRBV7-2	few	TRBJ2-7	TRBD1	TGTGCCAGCAGCTTACAGGGACAGGGGGGCTACGAGCAGTACTTC	CASSLQGQGGYEQYF
TRBV2	NA	TRBJ2-1	NA	TGTGCCAGCAGGGCTCAGAATGAGCAGTTCTTC	CASRAQNEQFF
TRBV19	few	TRBJ1-5	TRBD1	TGTGCCAGTAGTCGACAGACAGGGACCATAAATCAGCCCCAGCATTTT	CASSRQTGTINQPQHF
TRBV7-2	few	TRBJ1-4	NA	TGTGCCAGCAGCCCAGGGAACTTGGGTGAAAAACTGTTTTTT	CASSPGNLGEKLFF
TRBV5-1	few	TRBJ2-7	NA	TGCGCCAGCAGCTTGGACAGAAACTACGAGCAGTACTTC	CASSLDRNYEQYF
TRBV7-6	few	TRBJ2-6	NA	TGTGCCAGCAGCTTAAAACCGGGCTCTGGGGCCAACGTCCTGACTTTC	CASSLKPGSGANVLTF
TRBV14	NA	TRBJ2-1	NA	TGTGCCAGCAGCCAACAGCGGACCATTAGAAATGAGCAGTTCTTC	CASSQQRTIRNEQFF
TRBV29-1	few	TRBJ1-1	NA	TGCAGCGTTGAATCCCGGTTGCGCATGAACACTGAAGCTTTCTTT	CSVESRLRMNTEAFF
TRBV30	few	TRBJ2-5	NA	TGTGCCTGGAGTACAACCACCCCGACAGTTTACCAAGAGACCCAGTACTTC	CAWSTTTPTVYQETQYF
TRBV7-2	NA	TRBJ2-3	TRBD1	TGTGCCAGCAGCCGGGACAGGCCGGTCACAGATACGCAGTATTTT	CASSRDRPVTDTQYF
TRBV11-2	NA	TRBJ1-3	NA	TGTGCCAGCAGCTACGGTGGGAACACCATATATTTT	CASSYGGNTIYF
TRBV7-2	few	TRBJ1-1	NA	TGTGCCAGCAGCCTTTTAAGGAACACTGAAGCTTTCTTT	CASSLLRNTEAFF
TRBV15	few	TRBJ2-7	TRBD1	TGTGCCACCAGCAGAGATCTCTTGGGGCTCGGCAGGGGGTACCACGAGCAGTACTTC	CATSRDLLGLGRGYHEQYF
TRBV13	few	TRBJ2-1	NA	TGTGCCAGCAGCTCCTCGGAGATATACAATGAGCAGTTCTTC	CASSSSEIYNEQFF
TRBV11-2	few	TRBJ1-2	NA	TGTGCCAGCAGCTTACTCCAAATCGCTAACTATGGCTACACCTTC	CASSLLQIANYGYTF
TRBV9	NA	TRBJ1-1	TRBD1	TGTGCCAGCAGCTCACACGACAGGGGTATTGGTGGTACTGAAGCTTTCTTT	CASSSHDRGIGGTEAFF
TRBV19	NA	TRBJ1-1	NA	TGTGCCAGTATCGGGCAGATGGCTTTCTTT	CASIGQMAFF
TRBV7-9	NA	TRBJ1-2	NA	TGTGCCAGCAGCTCCTCGACAGATGGCTACACCTTC	CASSSSTDGYTF
TRBV11-1	NA	TRBJ2-3	NA	TGTGCCAGCAGCTTCCCCGGGACGCCGACAGATACGCAGTATTTT	CASSFPGTPTDTQYF
TRBV1	NA	TRBJ1-1	NA	TGCACCAGCAGCGCCGGGACAGGACCAGGGAACACTGAAGCTTTCTTT	CTSSAGTGPGNTEAFF
TRBV4-2	few	TRBJ2-7	TRBD1	TGTGCCAGCAGCCCCGGACAGGGAAAGAGCTCCTACGAGCAGTACTTC	CASSPGQGKSSYEQYF
TRBV5-1	NA	TRBJ1-1	NA	TGCGCCAGCAGCTTGGTTCCGGGGTTGAACACTGAAGCTTTCTTT	CASSLVPGLNTEAFF
TRBV10-3	few	TRBJ2-5	TRBD2	TGTGCCACCCGACTAGCGGGGGGGCGAGAGACCCAGTACTTC	CATRLAGGRETQYF
TRBV6-5	NA	TRBJ1-2	NA	TGTGCCAGCAGTTACAGCGGCAGGGTTGTGTATGGCTACACCTTC	CASSYSGRVVYGYTF
TRBV20-1	few	TRBJ2-1	NA	TGCAGTGCTAAGTTGGCGGTTGAGCAGTTCTTC	CSAKLAVEQFF
TRBV7-2	few	TRBJ2-1	NA	TGTGCCAGCAGCTTAGGTTCGACTAGCTCCTACAATGAGCAGTTCTTC	CASSLGSTSSYNEQFF
TRBV19	few	TRBJ1-2	NA	TGTGCCAGTAGTATAGATCGGGCCAGTTATGGCTACACCTTC	CASSIDRASYGYTF
TRBV5-4	few	TRBJ1-1	NA	TGTGCCAGCAGCTTAGGCGGGGGCATGAACACTGAAGCTTTCTTT	CASSLGGGMNTEAFF
TRBV4-3	NA	TRBJ1-1	TRBD1	TGCGCCAGCAGCCAAGTAAGGGACAGGGGGAACACTGAAGCTTTCTTT	CASSQVRDRGNTEAFF
TRBV5-6	NA	TRBJ2-7	TRBD1	TGTGCCAGCAGCTTTCCCGGGACAGGCTCCTACGAGCAGTACTTC	CASSFPGTGSYEQYF
TRBV5-4	few	TRBJ2-1	NA	TGTGCCAGCAGCTTGGCCCCTTGGGACAATGAGCAGTTCTTC	CASSLAPWDNEQFF
TRBV16	NA	TRBJ1-5	TRBD1	TGTGCCAGCAGCCTTCCGGACAGGTCTTATCAGCCCCAGCATTTT	CASSLPDRSYQPQHF